These 26 T cell receptor beta chains came from one sample sequenced in a study of preoperative IRX-2 immunotherapy in early breast cancer. Treatment reported: preoperative locoregional IRX-2 cytokine immunotherapy. The method was immunoSEQ multiplex PCR; TCRdb's version includes in-frame clones alone and lacks a portion of them. The sample has about 26,000 clones; about 90% are singletons. Sample collection was performed from a patient treated with IRX-2 immunotherapy. These receptors were taken from a human donor with breast cancer.

V gene TRBV7-6 combines with J gene TRBJ2-3; unclear D gene. The CDR3 is 15 amino acids. The V gene lost 7 bases and the J gene lost 0 bases, with 14 bases spanning the gap. The germline V gene has CDR1 SGHVS and CDR2 FNYEAQ. The CDR3 region has the DNA TGTGCCAGCACCGATCCTTTAACTAGCACAGATACGCAGTATTTT. This translates into CASTDPLTSTDTQYF. The full variable domain, rest sourced from reference TRBV7-6 and TRBJ2-3, is GAGVSQSPRYKVTKRGQDVALRCDPISGHVSLYWYRQALGQGPEFLTYFNYEAQQDKSGLPNDRFSAERPEGSISTLTIQRTEQRDSAMYRCASTDPLTSTDTQYFGPGTRLTVL.

The chain is built from TRBV29-1 and TRBJ2-6; possible D gene TRBD2, 5 bases. The germline CDR1 and CDR2 sequences are SQVTM and ANQGSEA. The CDR3 runs to 13 residues. Trimming took off 5 bases at V and 1 base at J, with 6 bases between the two ends. In DNA form, the CDR3 reads TGCAGCGTTCGGGGTTCTGGGGCCAACGTCCTGACTTTC. It codes for CSVRGSGANVLTF.

This chain uses TRBV5-1 with TRBJ1-2, with 9 bases that match TRBD1. The germline CDR1 and CDR2 sequences are SGHRS and YFSETQ. J was trimmed by 8 bases and V by 5 bases; bases with no gene match: 7. The CDR3 totals 13 residues. CDR3 in amino acids: CASRLTGGKGYTF. The CDR3, as DNA: TGCGCCAGCAGATTGACAGGGGGTAAGGGCTACACCTTC.

CDR3 sequence: CATNAGLGNTIYF. In nucleotides, the CDR3 is TGTGCCACTAACGCTGGGTTAGGAAACACCATATATTTT. V usage is TRBV19 and J usage is TRBJ1-3; D not resolved. The germline V and J ends were trimmed by 10 bases and 4 bases, with 14 bases remaining between them. The germline V gene has CDR1 LNHDA and CDR2 SQIVND (reference sequence). This CDR3 region has 13 residues.

The V gene is TRBV29-1, the J gene TRBJ1-5; 7 bases map to TRBD1. This CDR3 region has 15 residues. V was clipped by 3 bases and J by 2 bases; unmatched bases: 7. Germline V lookup: CDR1 SQVTM, CDR2 ANQGSEA. The CDR3, as DNA: TGCAGCGTTGAGGAAACAGGGGCCGGCAATCAGCCCCAGCATTTT. This codes for CSVEETGAGNQPQHF.

This CDR3 reads CASRTRMPGKNFYEQYF. The CDR3 region has the DNA TGTGCCAGCAGAACAAGGATGCCGGGCAAGAATTTCTACGAGCAGTACTTC. This chain uses TRBV27 with TRBJ2-7; no firm D call. Germline V gene sequence: CDR1 MNHEY, CDR2 SMNVEV (reference sequence). The CDR3 consists of 17 residues. With 6 bases removed from V and 3 bases from J, the gap between germline ends came to 24 bases.

V is TRBV4-2 and J is TRBJ1-5; no firm D call. CDR1 and CDR2 (germline): LGHNA, YNFKEQ. The CDR3 spans 16 residues. Deletions cut 0 bases from V and 3 bases from J, with 12 bases between. CDR3 residues: CASSQDAPGDNQPQHF. CDR3 coding DNA: TGTGCCAGCAGCCAAGATGCCCCCGGGGACAATCAGCCCCAGCATTTT.

V usage is TRBV19 and J usage is TRBJ2-3; TRBD2 agrees at 7 bases. Germline trimming cut 9 bases from V and 4 bases from J; bases unmatched to any gene: 7. There are 13 residues in the CDR3. Germline V gene sequence: CDR1 LNHDA, CDR2 SQIVND (reference sequence). In nucleotides, the CDR3 is TGTGCCAGCTCGACTAGCAAGGCAGATACGCAGTATTTT. The encoded protein is CASSTSKADTQYF.

This chain uses TRBV4-3 with TRBJ2-7, with unresolved D. V dropped 0 bases and J dropped 5 bases, with 14 bases sitting between them. This CDR3 comprises 15 residues. Germline-derived CDR1 and CDR2 are LGHNA and YSLEER. DNA of the CDR3: TGCGCCAGCAGCCAAGAGGTTCTTAGCAACCACGAGCAGTACTTC. Translated: CASSQEVLSNHEQYF.

V and J are TRBV6-5 and TRBJ2-1; TRBD2 matches 16 bases. V lost 4 bases, J lost 4 bases, and 1 base stayed unmatched. CDR3 length: 16 residues. The germline gives CDR1 MNHEY, CDR2 SVGAGI. The CDR3 loop is CASSSGLAGGYNEQFF. In DNA form, the CDR3 reads TGTGCCAGCAGTTCGGGACTAGCGGGGGGGTACAATGAGCAGTTCTTC.

The chain uses TRBV9 and TRBJ2-7; 10 bases are a match to TRBD2. Germline V gene lookup returns CDR1 SGDLS and CDR2 YYNGEE. The CDR3 is 15 residues long. Germline trimming cut 0 bases from V and 5 bases from J; bases unmatched to any gene: 5. CDR3 loop: CASSVETSGFHEQYF. The DNA for the CDR3 is TGTGCCAGCAGCGTAGAGACTAGCGGGTTCCACGAGCAGTACTTC.

This chain joins TRBV5-6 and TRBJ2-7; D not resolved. CDR1 is SGHDT, CDR2 YYEEEE, per germline. Between the trimmed V and J ends, which lost 4 bases and 5 bases, there was a span of 13 bases. The CDR3 length is 13 residues. The CDR3 region has the DNA TGTGCCAGCAGCCCCCTTTTCCTCAACGAGCAGTACTTC. This translates into CASSPLFLNEQYF.

The chain employs TRBV5-1 and TRBJ2-7; D possibly uses TRBD1 or TRBD2 (6 bases each). V dropped 4 bases and J dropped 5 bases, with 16 bases sitting between them. The CDR3 runs 14 residues. Germline V gene lookup returns CDR1 SGHRS and CDR2 YFSETQ. The CDR3 is CASSAGQHLDEQYF. In DNA form, the CDR3 reads TGCGCCAGCAGCGCGGGACAACATCTCGACGAGCAGTACTTC.

The rearrangement joins TRBV19 to TRBJ2-7, with a weak D call TRBD2 (5 bases). V was shortened by 5 bases and J by 0 bases, with 14 bases between the two germline ends. Germline CDR1 is LNHDA and CDR2 is SQIVND (reference sequence). The length of the CDR3 is 15 residues. Here the CDR3 reads CASSHPGGYSYEQYF. CDR3 nucleotide sequence: TGTGCCAGTAGTCACCCCGGCGGGTACTCCTACGAGCAGTACTTC.

In this sample, this clone turned up once. This chain connects TRBV30 to TRBJ1-2, with D perhaps matching TRBD1 (5 bases). CDR1 and CDR2 from the germline V gene are GTSNPN and SVGIG (reference sequence). This CDR3 is 16 amino acids long. The germline V and J ends were trimmed by 1 base and 5 bases, with 20 bases remaining between them. This CDR3 reads CAWSEPLLPGRYGYTF. The CDR3 DNA is TGTGCCTGGAGTGAACCCCTTTTACCGGGACGGTATGGCTACACCTTC.

The chain uses TRBV7-7 and TRBJ2-2; 10 positions agree with TRBD2. Germline CDR1 SSHAT, CDR2 FNYEAQ (reference sequence). The ends lost 5 bases at V and 5 bases at J; junction bases unmatched: 8. The CDR3 spans 16 residues. The chain's CDR3 is CASSPRTSGPTGELFF. The DNA for the CDR3 is TGTGCCAGCAGCCCTAGGACTAGCGGCCCTACCGGGGAGCTGTTTTTT. Based on the CDR3 plus reference TRBV7-7 and TRBJ2-2, the full variable domain is GAGVSQSPRYKVTKRGQDVTLRCDPISSHATLYWYQQALGQGPEFLTYFNYEAQPDKSGLPSDRFSAERPEGSISTLTIQRTEQRDSAMYRCASSPRTSGPTGELFFGEGSRLTVL.

This chain links TRBV2 with TRBJ2-5; D not resolved. Germline loops: CDR1 SNHLY, CDR2 FYNNEI. The germline V and J ends were trimmed by 6 bases and 9 bases, with 11 bases remaining between them. This CDR3 has 11 amino acids. The DNA for the CDR3 is TGTGCCAGCAGGGGATTCGACTCCCAGTACTTC. Residues: CASRGFDSQYF.

This chain joins TRBV29-1 and TRBJ2-7, with D perhaps assigned TRBD1 or TRBD2 (5 bases each). The CDR3 is 12 amino acids. V dropped 7 bases and J dropped 1 base, with 11 bases sitting between them. Per the germline V gene, CDR1 is SQVTM and CDR2 is ANQGSEA. CDR3 nucleotide sequence: TGCAGCGCTCGGGACGGTTCCTACGAGCAGTACTTC. It translates to CSARDGSYEQYF.

This clone was counted a single time. The chain uses TRBV11-2 and TRBJ1-1; D is possibly TRBD1 (6 bases). Germline V gene lookup returns CDR1 SGHAT and CDR2 FQNNGV. The CDR3 extends over 14 amino acids. Trimming left V 3 bases short and J 2 bases short, with 10 bases between. DNA for the CDR3: TGTGCCAGCAGCTTCGGACAGCTCAACACTGAAGCTTTCTTT. Translation gives CASSFGQLNTEAFF.

This rearrangement joins TRBV6-4 to TRBJ1-4; D is uncertain. The germline CDR1 and CDR2 sequences are MRHNA and SNTAGT. The CDR3 is 15 amino acids. V was shortened by 4 bases and J by 5 bases, with 14 bases between the two germline ends. CDR3 coding DNA: TGTGCCAGCAGTGTCGATGGCAGAGAGAATGAAAAACTGTTTTTT. Translating gives CASSVDGRENEKLFF.

The V call is TRBV7-8, the J call TRBJ1-5; 9 nucleotides line up with TRBD1. Germline V gives CDR1 SGHVS, CDR2 FQNEAQ. This CDR3 is built from 16 residues. V dropped 5 bases and J dropped 7; count of bases not matched to a gene: 12. The DNA for the CDR3 is TGTGCCAGCAGCCCAGCGGGGGGACAGGGTTCGCAGCCCCAGCATTTT. Amino acids: CASSPAGGQGSQPQHF.

The rearrangement joins TRBV10-2 to TRBJ2-5; no reliable D call. The CDR3 contains 13 residues. Trimming cost V 4 bases and J 2 bases, with 8 bases left between them. The germline V gene has CDR1 WSHSY and CDR2 SAAADI. CDR3 amino acids: CASSGKFQETQYF. In nucleotides, the CDR3 is TGCGCCAGCAGTGGAAAATTTCAAGAGACCCAGTACTTC.

The V gene is TRBV6-6, the J gene TRBJ1-6; D remains unclear. The length of the CDR3 is 14 residues. Trimming left V 2 bases short and J 4 bases short, with 6 bases between. Looked up from germline, CDR1 is MNHNY and CDR2 is SVGAGI (reference sequence). The CDR3 is CASSYAGYNSPLHF. CDR3 coding DNA: TGTGCCAGCAGTTACGCCGGATATAATTCACCCCTCCACTTT.

The DNA of the CDR3 is TGTGCCAGCAGCGTAGGGTCTAGCCAGAACGAGCAGTACTTC. It codes for CASSVGSSQNEQYF. This sequence joins TRBV9 and TRBJ2-7; the D gene is possibly TRBD2 (5 bases). The CDR3 has 14 amino acids. The V end lost 0 bases, the J end lost 5 bases, and 12 bases lay between the germline ends. Germline V gene data show CDR1 as SGDLS and CDR2 as YYNGEE.

The chain employs TRBV6-6 and TRBJ1-2; weak D call: TRBD1 (6 bases). V was clipped by 2 bases and J by 6 bases, with 16 bases between them. The CDR3 sequence is 15 residues long. CDR1 is MNHNY, CDR2 SVGAGI, per germline (reference sequence). CDR3 in amino acids: CASSYPAGQKDGYTF. In DNA, the CDR3 is TGTGCCAGCAGTTACCCCGCCGGACAGAAGGATGGCTACACCTTC.

The chain's CDR3 is CASSFGTGRPEQYF. CDR3 nucleotides: TGTGCCAGCAGCTTTGGTACAGGGAGGCCCGAGCAGTACTTC. V is TRBV7-2 and J is TRBJ2-7; D possibly matches TRBD1 or TRBD2 (6 bases each). The V gene's germline CDR1 is SGHTA and CDR2 FQGNSA. Trimming removed 3 bases at V and 6 bases at J, with 15 bases between. The CDR3 consists of 14 residues.